This T cell receptor beta chain was identified during a study of shared clonotypes between healthy human individuals. Turning to the study itself: Researchers assigned three CD4 naive, three CD4 memory, two CD8 naive and one CD8 memory plate to each donor.

The CDR3 runs to 12 residues. V was shortened by 11 bases and J by 4 bases, with 14 bases between the two germline ends. Looked up from germline, CDR1 is MDHEN and CDR2 is SYDVKM. In the study's own analysis: ImmunoSEQ sequences covered only the junction and lacked quality scores; filtering therefore differed. Here immunoSEQ multiplex PCR was the method, and the copy in TCRdb shows in-frame clones only, minus some. V and J calls plus clone size are reproduced from that table; the DNA served to infer D and trimming. The sample holds approximately 530,000 clones, about 96% seen once. This rearrangement joins TRBV28 to TRBJ2-5, with D possibly matching TRBD1 (5 bases). Specimen: naive CD4+ T cells sorted from blood. Documented subset: CD45RA+ positively selected. The receptor was derived from a woman between 25 and 40 years old in good health. The CDR3 region is CAWGPLAETQYF. The CDR3 nucleotides read TGTGCCTGGGGCCCCCTGGCAGAGACCCAGTACTTC.